Here is one TCR beta chain with its context. Its cognate antigen is unknown. Germline CDR1 reads LNHDA; CDR2 reads SQIVND (reference sequence). The trim removed 5 bases at V and 3 bases at J, leaving 7 bases unmatched. This CDR3 is 14 amino acids long. These data are taken from a study of lymphopenia after photon versus proton radiotherapy. The repertoire was sequenced with immunoSEQ multiplex PCR; TCRdb's copy has only in-frame clones and lacks some. This table holds roughly 45,000 clones, over 75% found once. Study-wide results and caveats: In patients who died, overall survival fell as post-nadir TCR diversity dropped more. Proton therapy kept repertoires fairly stable, unlike photons, which gained effector/memory cells. Only patients who died were analyzed for survival; proton advantage is unproven.

The sequences come from peripheral blood, collected from a patient treated with photon-based radiotherapy. V is TRBV19 and J is TRBJ2-7; TRBD1 matches 7 bases. The receptor was derived from a man aged 35-49 years with gastric cancer. The CDR3 region is CASSVQGGGYEQYF. The CDR3 DNA is TGTGCCAGTAGTGTGCAAGGGGGCGGCTACGAGCAGTACTTC.